This T cell receptor (beta chain) is drawn from a study of blood T cell repertoires in COVID-19. Across the study: The United States, Italy and Spain were the sources of the acute and convalescent COVID-19 samples.

This clone was picked up a small number of times. Assay: immunoSEQ multiplex PCR; the TCRdb copy retains only in-frame clones and omits some. The sample consists of approximately 140,000 clones, roughly 84% of them appearing once. Germline loops: CDR1 KGHSH, CDR2 LQKENI. This CDR3 is built from 15 residues. Trimming shortened V by 6 bases and J by 0 bases, and 12 bases separated the two germline ends. Sequencing was done on a sample of PBMCs or T cells enriched from blood (not recorded which). The source of this sequence is a woman between 50 and 59 years old who had been exposed to COVID-19. The chain combines TRBV18 with TRBJ1-3, with D hard to call. The CDR3 region is CASSPSVNSGNTIYF. The CDR3 nucleotides read TGTGCCAGCTCCCCGAGCGTAAACTCTGGAAACACCATATATTTT.